Listed below are T cell receptor beta chains from one sample, sequenced in a study of T-cell reconstitution after alpha-beta-depleted transplantation in children. TCRdb reanalysed the PCR reads using MiXCR and keeps one entry per CDR3 protein. This sample has about 980,000 distinct CDR3 sequences, with about 26% found just once. Source: PBMCs, mostly from graft donor cells, taken 360 days after TCRalphabeta/CD19-depleted stem cell transplant. The source is a boy under three years old who had a stem cell transplant for SCID, so the T cells may come from the graft donor. The CDR3 runs from the conserved cysteine through the conserved F or W. A D gene is named only where the DNA matches it firmly. Clone size is not always given. Where it is, it says once, few, many or a class for expanded clones.

j_gene	v_gene	d_gene	abundance	CDR3aa	CDR3nt
TRBJ2-1	TRBV5-1	TRBD2	few	CASSFRWEGGNEQFF	TGCGCCAGCAGCTTTCGCTGGGAGGGTGGCAATGAGCAGTTCTTC
TRBJ1-2	TRBV5-1	-	few	CASALQGNNYGYTF	TGCGCCAGCGCACTTCAGGGGAATAACTATGGCTACACCTTC
TRBJ2-1	TRBV5-1	TRBD1	-	CASSKDRVYNEQFF	TGCGCCAGCAGCAAGGACAGGGTTTACAATGAGCAGTTCTTC
TRBJ2-5	TRBV20-1	TRBD2	many	CSARTSGGQETQYF	TGCAGTGCCAGGACTAGCGGGGGCCAAGAGACCCAGTACTTC
TRBJ2-7	TRBV7-2	-	-	CASRLSVQSSYEQYF	TGTGCCAGCAGGTTAAGCGTACAGAGCTCCTACGAGCAGTACTTC
TRBJ2-2	TRBV12-3/TRBV12-4	TRBD2	few	CASLSLGGRNTGELFF	TGTGCCAGCTTGTCTTTGGGGGGGAGGAACACCGGGGAGCTGTTTTTT
TRBJ2-1	TRBV7-2	-	few	CASSLALRGANEQFF	TGTGCCAGCAGCTTAGCGCTCAGGGGGGCGAATGAGCAGTTCTTC
TRBJ2-5	TRBV21-1	-	few	CASSKVEFWPLPRQETQYF	TGTGCCAGCAGCAAAGTCGAATTTTGGCCTTTACCTCGCCAAGAGACCCAGTACTTC
TRBJ2-2	TRBV7-2	TRBD2	-	CASSPSGGRMAGELFF	TGTGCCAGCAGCCCTAGCGGGGGTCGGATGGCCGGGGAGCTGTTTTTT
TRBJ1-2	TRBV6-5	TRBD1	-	CASSSHKDRAEGYTF	TGTGCCAGCAGTTCCCACAAGGACAGGGCTGAGGGCTACACCTTC
TRBJ2-5	TRBV20-1	-	-	CSASESRIKETQYF	TGCAGTGCTAGCGAGTCCCGCATAAAAGAGACCCAGTACTTC
TRBJ2-1	TRBV6-6	-	-	CASSYSRGGEQFF	TGTGCCAGCAGTTACTCTCGTGGGGGCGAGCAGTTCTTC
TRBJ2-3	TRBV6-1	TRBD2	-	CASSPGLGRGTDTQYF	TGTGCCAGCAGCCCTGGATTAGGGAGGGGCACAGATACGCAGTATTTT
TRBJ2-5	TRBV5-1	-	few	CASSLAPVGVNQETQYF	TGCGCCAGCAGCTTGGCCCCCGTGGGAGTCAACCAAGAGACCCAGTACTTC
TRBJ1-3	TRBV12-3/TRBV12-4	TRBD1	-	CASSPGQGAHPSGNTIYF	TGTGCCAGCAGTCCGGGACAGGGGGCCCATCCCTCTGGAAACACCATATATTTT
TRBJ2-7	TRBV12-3/TRBV12-4	-	few	CASSFVGDITYEQYF	TGTGCCAGCAGTTTCGTAGGGGACATCACCTACGAGCAGTACTTC
TRBJ2-3	TRBV10-3	TRBD2	-	CAISEGAGGPDTQYF	TGTGCCATCAGTGAAGGGGCGGGGGGGCCGGATACGCAGTATTTT
TRBJ2-3	TRBV7-2	TRBD1	many	CASSFQGARTDTQYF	TGTGCCAGCAGCTTCCAGGGGGCTCGCACAGATACGCAGTATTTT
TRBJ2-7	TRBV15	-	-	CATSRDTGASYEQYF	TGTGCCACCAGCAGAGATACTGGGGCGTCCTACGAGCAGTACTTC
TRBJ2-2	TRBV29-1	-	few	CSVDSTSGELFF	TGCAGCGTTGACTCTACGTCCGGGGAGCTGTTTTTT
TRBJ2-2	TRBV9	TRBD2	few	CASSDERGRSNTGELFF	TGTGCCAGCAGCGATGAGCGGGGAAGATCGAACACCGGGGAGCTGTTTTTT
TRBJ2-3	TRBV15	TRBD1	-	CATSRGQGGTDTQYF	TGTGCCACCAGCAGAGGTCAGGGGGGCACAGATACGCAGTATTTT
TRBJ2-5	TRBV15	TRBD1	few	CATSSPFGDRARVEETQYF	TGTGCCACCAGCAGCCCCTTCGGGGACAGGGCGAGGGTGGAAGAGACCCAGTACTTC
TRBJ2-3	TRBV20-1	TRBD2	few	CSASGGGDTQYF	TGCAGTGCTAGCGGGGGGGGAGATACGCAGTATTTT
TRBJ1-4	TRBV4-2	-	few	CASSQVRSSRGRNEKLFF	TGTGCCAGCAGCCAAGTAAGGAGTTCGCGGGGCCGGAATGAAAAACTGTTTTTT
TRBJ1-6	TRBV5-1	-	-	CASSLQGQLGNSPLHF	TGCGCCAGCAGCCTCCAGGGTCAGCTAGGAAATTCACCCCTCCACTTT
TRBJ2-3	TRBV12-3/TRBV12-4	-	few	CASSLDWGRMDTQYF	TGTGCCAGCAGTTTAGACTGGGGGCGCATGGATACGCAGTATTTT
TRBJ2-3	TRBV7-6	-	-	CASSFMWGATDTQYF	TGTGCCAGCAGCTTTATGTGGGGAGCAACAGATACGCAGTATTTT
TRBJ2-1	TRBV14	-	-	CASSQVKLLLNEQFF	TGTGCCAGCAGCCAAGTCAAGTTACTACTCAATGAGCAGTTCTTC
TRBJ2-4	TRBV4-1	TRBD2	-	CASSQGLAGGPAKNIQYF	TGCGCCAGCAGTCAAGGACTAGCGGGGGGGCCGGCCAAAAACATTCAGTACTTC
TRBJ2-1	TRBV24-1	-	-	CATSDSGDEQFF	TGTGCCACCAGTGATTCCGGGGATGAGCAGTTCTTC
TRBJ1-2	TRBV5-1	-	-	CASSLEGGQDYGYTF	TGCGCCAGCAGCTTGGAGGGGGGGCAGGACTATGGCTACACCTTC
TRBJ1-2	TRBV5-1	-	few	CASSPLDTTIGYTF	TGCGCCAGCAGCCCTCTGGACACTACTATCGGCTACACCTTC
TRBJ1-4	TRBV12-3/TRBV12-4	-	few	CASSLASGVNEKLFF	TGTGCCAGCAGTTTAGCGTCGGGAGTAAATGAAAAACTGTTTTTT
TRBJ2-7	TRBV28	TRBD1	-	CASRKTGPTYEQYF	TGTGCCAGCAGGAAGACAGGGCCTACCTACGAGCAGTACTTC
TRBJ2-5	TRBV7-2	TRBD1	-	CASSLVLPGQVETQYF	TGTGCCAGCAGCTTAGTCCTTCCAGGACAGGTGGAGACCCAGTACTTC